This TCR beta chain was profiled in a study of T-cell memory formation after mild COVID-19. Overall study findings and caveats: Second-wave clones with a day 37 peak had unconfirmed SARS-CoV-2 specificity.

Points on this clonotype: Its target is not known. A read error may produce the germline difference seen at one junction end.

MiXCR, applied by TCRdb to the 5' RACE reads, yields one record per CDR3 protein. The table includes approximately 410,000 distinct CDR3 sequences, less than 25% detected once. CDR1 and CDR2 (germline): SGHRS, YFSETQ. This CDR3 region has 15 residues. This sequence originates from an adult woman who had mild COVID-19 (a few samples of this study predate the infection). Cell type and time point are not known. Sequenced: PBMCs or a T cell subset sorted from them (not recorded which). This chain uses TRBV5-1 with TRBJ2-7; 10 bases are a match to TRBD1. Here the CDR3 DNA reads TGCGCCAGCAGGTTGGAGACAGGGGGCTCGGGAGAGCAGTACTTC. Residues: CASRLETGGSGEQYF.